This TCR beta chain was identified in a study of CD8+ T cells in alopecia areata. On the study more broadly: A 6-month period off drug followed tofacitinib, which lasted 6 to 18 months. The study's findings and limits: Relative to mice, TCR sharing across patients was less clear, a difference possibly HLA-related.

This clone was found many times. Its antigen is currently unknown. As for treatment: oral pan-JAK inhibitor, 5-10 mg twice daily. RNA extraction and reverse transcription yielded cDNA as sequencing template. Assay: immunoSEQ multiplex PCR; the TCRdb copy retains only in-frame clones and omits some. There are about 150,000 clones in the sample; 45% to 60% occur only once, and approximately 16% lies in the top ten. The origin of this receptor is a human donor with alopecia areata. The starting material was CD8+ T cells sorted from blood, obtained at week 4, from a patient treated with tofacitinib.

The chain's CDR3 is CASSQVGAGDYGYTF. CDR3 sequence (DNA): TGTGCCAGCAGCCAGGTCGGGGCAGGGGACTATGGCTACACCTTC. The chain recombines TRBV4-2 with TRBJ1-2; maybe TRBD1 (6 bases). The V end was cut by 3 bases, the J end by 3 bases, with 14 bases between. This CDR3 has 15 amino acids. Germline V gives CDR1 LGHNA, CDR2 YNFKEQ.